The TCR beta chain under discussion was sequenced for a study of cytomegalovirus exposure and HLA in healthy donors. Study results and limitations: Reports described diagnosis of cytomegalovirus status by the classifier as highly specific and sensitive. Rare TCR sequences dominated, though some public TCRs recurred in many donors.

Germline V gene lookup returns CDR1 SEHNR and CDR2 FQNEAQ (reference sequence). V was cut by 5 bases and J by 7 bases, with 8 bases left in between. The CDR3 covers 11 residues. Sequencing was performed with immunoSEQ multiplex PCR; in TCRdb, only in-frame clones are kept and a portion is missing. Of about 150,000 clones listed, less than 90% are singletons. As regards this clone: As yet, its antigen is unknown.

The chain links TRBV7-9 to TRBJ2-5; D gene ambiguous. Material for sequencing was PBMCs. The TCR sequence derives from a man younger than 35 in good health and CMV-seropositive. The CDR3 nucleotides read TGTGCCAGCAGCCCCCGGGTGACCCAGTACTTC. As protein: CASSPRVTQYF. The entire variable domain, with the rest obtained from reference TRBV7-9 and TRBJ2-5, is as follows: DTGVSQNPRHKITKRGQNVTFRCDPISEHNRLYWYRQTLGQGPEFLTYFQNEAQLEKSRLLSDRFSAERPKGSFSTLEIQRTEQGDSAMYLCASSPRVTQYFGPGTRLLVL.